Each of the 10 T cell receptor beta chains below was sequenced from the same sample in a study of T cell responses to AZD1222 COVID-19 vaccine. The data were produced by immunoSEQ multiplex PCR, yet TCRdb's version contains in-frame clones alone and is incomplete. Of around 150,000 clones in the sample, approximately 92% were seen once. The sequencing used peripheral blood, collected 28 days after the second AZD1222 dose. The receptors were sampled from an adult who received the AZD1222 COVID-19 vaccine.

This clone was detected once. The chain combines TRBV7-2 with TRBJ1-4; 7 positions match TRBD1. This CDR3 comprises 17 residues. Germline CDR1 reads SGHTA; CDR2 reads FQGNSA. J gave up 0 bases and V 2 bases, and 6 bases lay outside the gene matches. Here the CDR3 reads CASSLRTGTATNEKLFF. In DNA form, the CDR3 reads TGTGCCAGCAGCTTAAGAACCGGGACAGCAACTAATGAAAAACTGTTTTTT. The entire variable domain, with the rest obtained from reference TRBV7-2 and TRBJ1-4, is as follows: GAGVSQSPSNKVTEKGKDVELRCDPISGHTALYWYRQSLGQGLEFLIYFQGNSAPDKSGLPSDRFSAERTGGSVSTLTIQRTQQEDSAVYLCASSLRTGTATNEKLFFGSGTQLSVL.

This chain connects TRBV7-2 to TRBJ2-1; D gene uncertain. CDR3 length: 15 residues. V dropped 0 bases and J dropped 2 bases, with 8 bases sitting between them. Germline V lookup: CDR1 SGHTA, CDR2 FQGNSA. This CDR3 reads CASSLAGSPYNEQFF. Here the CDR3 DNA reads TGTGCCAGCAGCTTAGCGGGAAGCCCCTACAATGAGCAGTTCTTC. Looking up the rest from reference TRBV7-2 and TRBJ2-1 gives the full variable domain: GAGVSQSPSNKVTEKGKDVELRCDPISGHTALYWYRQSLGQGLEFLIYFQGNSAPDKSGLPSDRFSAERTGGSVSTLTIQRTQQEDSAVYLCASSLAGSPYNEQFFGPGTRLTVL.

The genes are TRBV7-8 and TRBJ1-6; 7 bases fit TRBD1. Germline lookup yields CDR1 SGHVS and CDR2 FQNEAQ. CDR3 length: 15 residues. Unmatched junction bases numbered 8, after V lost 5 bases and J lost 7 bases. The CDR3 DNA reads as TGTGCCAGCAGCGCTAACAGGGGTGAGAATTCACCCCTCCACTTT. Protein sequence: CASSANRGENSPLHF.

The chain recombines TRBV11-1 with TRBJ1-1, with D tentatively TRBD1 (6 bases). This CDR3 is 16 amino acids long. V was clipped by 3 bases and J by 0 bases, with 14 bases between them. Per the germline V gene, CDR1 is SGHAT and CDR2 is FQDESV (reference sequence). CDR3 amino acids: CASSFRDTTLNTEAFF. CDR3 DNA: TGTGCCAGCAGCTTCCGGGACACCACCTTGAACACTGAAGCTTTCTTT.

This chain uses TRBV10-3 with TRBJ1-2, with D maybe TRBD1 (5 bases). CDR1 is ENHRY and CDR2 is SYGVKD in the germline V gene. The ends were cut back, 6 bases at V and 4 bases at J, with 15 bases in the middle. The CDR3 spans 14 residues. In nucleotides, the CDR3 is TGTGCCATCAGCGCCGACAGTTTAGGCTATGGCTACACCTTC. This codes for CAISADSLGYGYTF.

The chain uses TRBV3-1 (or the pseudogene TRBV3-2) and TRBJ1-1; tentatively, D is TRBD1 (6 bases). This CDR3 region has 14 residues. The V end was cut by 7 bases, the J end by 1 base, with 13 bases between. Germline V gene data show CDR1 as LGHDT and CDR2 as YNNKEL (reference sequence). CDR3 nucleotides: TGTGCCAGCACCAGAAGAGGGGGGAACACTGAAGCTTTCTTT. It is translated as CASTRRGGNTEAFF.

The chain recombines TRBV5-6 with TRBJ2-7, with TRBD1 matching 8 bases. Germline V CDR1 and CDR2: SGHDT, YYEEEE. Trimming removed 2 bases from V and 6 bases from J; junction bases left unmatched: 4. The CDR3 is made up of 13 amino acids. This chain's CDR3 is CASSLGQGLEQYF. Here the CDR3 DNA reads TGTGCCAGCAGCTTAGGACAGGGACTCGAGCAGTACTTC.

This clone has a single count. V gene TRBV6-7 combines with J gene TRBJ1-2; 8 nucleotides agree with TRBD1. TRBV6-7 is placed among ORFs of uncertain function. With 7 bases clipped from V and 7 bases from J, the junction kept 17 bases outside the gene matches. This CDR3 spans 16 amino acids. CDR3 sequence (DNA): TGTGCCAGCACCCCTGCCGGACAGGGAAGGAACCCTGGCTACACCTTC. Translation gives CASTPAGQGRNPGYTF.

The rearrangement links TRBV7-9 to TRBJ1-1; tentative D call: TRBD1 (5 bases). Germline values: CDR1 SEHNR, CDR2 FQNEAQ (reference sequence). This CDR3 contains 14 residues. Trimming stripped 0 bases from V and 5 bases from J, with 10 bases between. The CDR3: CASSLARGGTEAFF. In nucleotides, the CDR3 is TGTGCCAGCAGCTTAGCTAGGGGTGGGACTGAAGCTTTCTTT. Looking up the rest from reference TRBV7-9 and TRBJ1-1 gives the full variable domain: DTGVSQNPRHKITKRGQNVTFRCDPISEHNRLYWYRQTLGQGPEFLTYFQNEAQLEKSRLLSDRFSAERPKGSFSTLEIQRTEQGDSAMYLCASSLARGGTEAFFGQGTRLTVV.

V gene TRBV6-6 combines with J gene TRBJ2-3; 11 nucleotides agree with TRBD2. The CDR3 consists of 17 residues. CDR1 and CDR2 (germline): MNHNY, SVGAGI (reference sequence). Trimming cost V 5 bases and J 0 bases; bases outside gene matches: 7. DNA of the CDR3: TGTGCCAGCAGTCCCACATGGACTAGCGGGAGCACAGATACGCAGTATTTT. Its protein product is CASSPTWTSGSTDTQYF.